Following are 14 T cell receptor beta chains from one sample sequenced in a study of vaccination effects on CD4 cells after COVID-19. Sequenced by immunoSEQ multiplex PCR; TCRdb stores in-frame clones only, minus some. The sample holds 40,000 or so clones; about 68% are singletons and the top ten take approximately 29%. Viral peptide pools were used in the ViraFEST assay to expand antigen-specific CD4+ T cells, and sequencing came afterward. Culturing for about 9 days preceded CD4+ T cell isolation. This person's SARS-CoV-2 infection, confirmed by PCR, occurred between March and December 2020. Their antigens are not known. The sample consisted of CD4+ T cells from PBMCs cultured with a peptide pool, taken before COVID-19 vaccination. The origin of the receptors is a human donor who had a prior SARS-CoV-2 infection.

The gene calls are TRBV5-1 and TRBJ1-3; D gene uncertain. V was clipped by 2 bases and J by 0 bases, with 6 bases between them. This CDR3 comprises 14 residues. Germline V CDR1 and CDR2: SGHRS, YFSETQ. The CDR3 here is CASSFDGSGNTIYF. The CDR3 coding sequence is TGCGCCAGCAGCTTCGATGGCTCTGGAAACACCATATATTTT.

The V gene is TRBV19, the J gene TRBJ1-4; D gene unclear. Trimming took 3 bases from V and 5 from J, leaving 7 bases between them. CDR3 length: 13 amino acids. Germline lookup yields CDR1 LNHDA and CDR2 SQIVND (reference sequence). The CDR3 nucleotides are TGTGCCAGTAGTATCTCACGCAATGAAAAACTGTTTTTT. The encoded protein is CASSISRNEKLFF.

This clone came up a few times. The CDR3 DNA is TGTGCCAGCAGCTTAAACGGACTAGCAGTCGGGGAGCTGTTTTTT. It codes for CASSLNGLAVGELFF. The rearrangement links TRBV7-3 to TRBJ2-2, with 8 bases aligning to TRBD2. V lost 1 base and J lost 7; bases outside the gene matches: 5. The CDR3 loop spans 15 amino acids. Germline CDR1 SGHTA, CDR2 FQGTGA.

The chain has TRBV29-1 and TRBJ2-3; D ambiguous. Germline V gene sequence: CDR1 SQVTM, CDR2 ANQGSEA. This CDR3 is built from 12 residues. V was clipped by 5 bases and J by 6 bases, with 12 bases between them. DNA for the CDR3: TGCAGCGTTATAAGGTCTAGTGATACGCAGTATTTT. It is translated as CSVIRSSDTQYF.

This chain joins TRBV12-5 and TRBJ1-2, with 8 bases matching TRBD1. V gave up 0 bases and J gave up 5 bases; unmatched junction bases: 17. Germline lookup yields CDR1 LGHNT and CDR2 FRNRAP. This CDR3 has 19 residues. The CDR3 sequence is CASGLVRGWQGAFGYGYTF. DNA of the CDR3: TGTGCTAGTGGTTTGGTCAGGGGTTGGCAGGGGGCGTTCGGGTATGGCTACACCTTC.

The chain combines TRBV19 with TRBJ2-3, with TRBD2 identical over 8 bases. CDR3 length: 15 amino acids. Per the germline V gene, CDR1 is LNHDA and CDR2 is SQIVND (reference sequence). After removal of 5 bases from V and 0 bases from J, the junction contained 4 bases not matched to a gene. The CDR3 coding sequence is TGTGCCAGTAGTCGAGCTAGCGGGAGCACAGATACGCAGTATTTT. Its protein is CASSRASGSTDTQYF.

This chain joins TRBV24-1 and TRBJ2-7, with 9 bases lining up with TRBD2. V dropped 11 bases and J dropped 2; count of bases not matched to a gene: 9. Germline values: CDR1 KGHDR, CDR2 SFDVKD. CDR3 length: 14 amino acids. The CDR3 protein is CAIQAAGGPYEQYF. CDR3 in DNA: TGTGCCATCCAGGCTGCGGGAGGGCCCTACGAGCAGTACTTC.

The chain carries TRBV2 and TRBJ2-5; 9 positions agree with TRBD2. The J segment lost 5 bases and the V segment lost 5 bases, leaving 12 bases of the junction unmatched. The CDR3 contains 16 residues. Germline V gene lookup returns CDR1 SNHLY and CDR2 FYNNEI. The CDR3 reads CASSQLAGALGETQYF. The CDR3 DNA reads TGTGCCAGCAGTCAGTTAGCGGGGGCCCTAGGGGAGACCCAGTACTTC.

The chain employs TRBV29-1 and TRBJ1-4; TRBD1 agrees at 8 bases. The CDR3 has 15 amino acids. Germline lookup yields CDR1 SQVTM and CDR2 ANQGSEA. The V segment lost 7 bases and the J segment 8 bases; nucleotides outside the gene matches: 15. The CDR3 DNA reads TGCAGCGCCAGGACAGGGATAAGGGGGTACGAAAAACTGTTTTTT. It translates to CSARTGIRGYEKLFF.

This clone was counted only a few times. V and J are TRBV18 and TRBJ1-2; 7 bases align to TRBD1. The CDR3 is made up of 16 amino acids. J lost 4 bases, V lost 6 bases, and 14 bases had no gene match. Germline CDR1 is KGHSH and CDR2 is LQKENI. The chain's CDR3 is CASSPVGTELFYGYTF. The CDR3 DNA is TGTGCCAGCTCCCCGGTCGGGACAGAGCTCTTCTATGGCTACACCTTC.

This clone was found a few times. This chain connects TRBV5-1 to TRBJ1-2; D might be TRBD1 (5 bases). CDR3 length: 18 residues. Trimming took 2 bases from V and 5 from J, leaving 25 bases between them. Germline loops: CDR1 SGHRS, CDR2 YFSETQ. Written as DNA, the CDR3 is TGCGCCAGCAGCTTCTTACGTGTTACAGGTTGGTCGTCTTATGGCTACACCTTC. Protein sequence: CASSFLRVTGWSSYGYTF.

This chain connects TRBV6-5 to TRBJ1-1; no definite D call. CDR1 MNHEY and CDR2 SVGAGI come from the germline V gene. The CDR3 has 15 residues. Trimming cost V 7 bases and J 2 bases, with 17 bases left between them. The CDR3 region is CASTQHGLGNTEAFF. CDR3 bases: TGTGCCAGCACCCAACACGGATTGGGTAACACTGAAGCTTTCTTT.

This sequence joins TRBV11-3 and TRBJ2-7, with 14 bases lining up with TRBD2. The CDR3 is 16 amino acids. The J segment lost 7 bases and the V segment lost 1 base, leaving 6 bases of the junction unmatched. The V gene's germline CDR1 is SGHNT and CDR2 YENEEA. The CDR3 sequence is CASSLAGLAGGGEQYF. CDR3 nucleotide sequence: TGTGCCAGCAGCTTAGCCGGACTAGCGGGAGGAGGAGAGCAGTACTTC.

There are a few counts of this clone. The chain employs TRBV19 and TRBJ1-2; D possibly corresponds to TRBD1 (6 bases). CDR3 size: 15 residues. Trimming took off 5 bases at V and 5 bases at J, with 18 bases between the two ends. Germline V gene sequence: CDR1 LNHDA, CDR2 SQIVND (reference sequence). The CDR3 loop reads CASSLGTTSQYGYTF. The CDR3 DNA sequence: TGTGCCAGTAGTCTCGGGACAACCTCTCAGTATGGCTACACCTTC.